The sequence of this T cell receptor (beta chain) was determined in a study of monozygotic twins with inflammatory bowel disease. Findings and limits, study-wide: The authors note that differing immunosuppressive treatments may have added variability to patient repertoires. Discordant twins showed the same repertoire similarity as concordant twins, possibly from limited power. IBD patients exhibited fewer clonotypes shared with other individuals than healthy twins, particularly with disease activity.

Each TCR library consumed around 3.5 ug of total RNA. Reprocessing the 5' RACE reads, TCRdb reports a single entry for every CDR3 protein and omits DNA. Its clone listing holds about 300,000 distinct CDR3 sequences. On this clonotype: The antigen is not known.

This CDR3 has 15 residues. Germline V gene sequence: CDR1 SGHTA, CDR2 FQGNSA. The sequenced sample consisted of blood. V usage is TRBV7-2 and J usage is TRBJ1-5. The clonotype comes from a human donor with ulcerative colitis or Crohn's disease, or a healthy co-twin of an affected twin (not recorded which). CDR3 residues: CASSFNGLGNQPQHF.